A single T cell receptor (beta chain) is shown here with its context. The CDR3 totals 13 residues. CDR1 and CDR2 (germline): SGHKS, YYEKEE (reference sequence). Trimming stripped 0 bases from V and 3 bases from J, with 7 bases between. Per the authors' pipeline: The authors estimated nucleated cell counts from reference gene primer amplification. Some clones are missing from TCRdb's copy, which holds only in-frame ones; the method was immunoSEQ multiplex PCR. The DNA gave D and trimming, while V, J and clone size come from that table. The top ten clones hold around 9.6% of a sample with roughly 70,000 clones, roughly 78% of them seen once. The data stem from a study of blood T cell repertoires in COVID-19. At the level of the study: Sites across the United States, Italy and Spain contributed samples from acute and convalescent COVID-19. PBMCs, B-cell-depleted T cells, or T cells were the source of the cDNA or gDNA that made up the material.

The chain combines TRBV5-5 with TRBJ2-7; no definite D call. The sequence came from a human donor in a cohort sampled during active COVID-19. Source material: peripheral blood. The CDR3 region is CASSLVPGYEQYF. CDR3 DNA: TGTGCCAGCAGCTTGGTTCCGGGCTACGAGCAGTACTTC.